What follows is one T cell receptor (beta chain) and its context. The antigen remains unidentified. Time point in this sample: sample taken at primary tumor resection. Donation came from some 72 patients with untreated early-stage non-small cell lung cancer. Extraction of whole RNA from tumor, nontumor lung or frozen PBMC preceded unsorted sequencing. One entry per CDR3 protein, called by TCRdb with MiXCR from the 5' RACE reads. This table has about 5,700 distinct CDR3 sequences, roughly 29% appearing once. These data are taken from a study of spatial heterogeneity in lung cancer. The CDR3 has 15 residues. Germline lookup yields CDR1 MGHDK and CDR2 SYGVNS. Trimming took off 5 bases at V and 5 bases at J, with 15 bases between the two ends. Findings and limits, study-wide: It was found that expanded intratumoral alpha and beta TCR counts tracked tumor mutation counts. Ubiquitous and regional nonsynonymous mutations were each tracked by the matching count of ubiquitous or regional expanded TCRs.

This chain links TRBV25-1 with TRBJ2-2; D gene unclear. This TCR was recovered from a male donor with early-stage non-small cell lung cancer. Source: lung tumor tissue, taken at surgery. The chain's CDR3 is CASSPGPARTGELFF. The CDR3 coding sequence is TGTGCCAGCAGTCCCGGGCCGGCAAGAACCGGGGAGCTGTTTTTT.